The 28 T cell receptor beta chains reported below all come from one sample, sequenced in a study of T cell responses to AZD1222 COVID-19 vaccine. Only in-frame clones appear in the TCRdb table, and some are missing; sequencing was by immunoSEQ multiplex PCR. The data show 150,000 to 200,000 clones, almost 95% seen once. The source was peripheral blood, collected on day 0 of AZD1222 vaccination. The receptors stem from an adult in good health.

V and J are TRBV3-1 (or the pseudogene TRBV3-2) and TRBJ1-5; D is uncertain. In germline, CDR1 is LGHDT, CDR2 YNNKEL (reference sequence). The V end lost 1 base, the J end lost 2 bases, and 9 bases lay between the germline ends. CDR3 size: 15 residues. In nucleotides, the CDR3 is TGTGCCAGCAGCCAAGCACCCCTAGGCAATCAGCCCCAGCATTTT. Protein: CASSQAPLGNQPQHF.

The chain recombines TRBV15 with TRBJ1-1; D not resolved. In germline, CDR1 is LNHNV, CDR2 YYDKDF (reference sequence). This CDR3 is 16 amino acids long. The ends were cut back, 0 bases at V and 1 base at J, with 12 bases in the middle. CDR3 protein: CATSRDDFAGNTEAFF. CDR3 DNA: TGTGCCACCAGCAGAGATGATTTCGCAGGGAACACTGAAGCTTTCTTT. Full variable domain (outside the CDR3, taken from reference TRBV15 and TRBJ1-1): DAMVIQNPRYQVTQFGKPVTLSCSQTLNHNVMYWYQQKSSQAPKLLFHYYDKDFNNEADTPDNFQSRRPNTSFCFLDIRSPGLGDTAMYLCATSRDDFAGNTEAFFGQGTRLTVV.

This rearrangement joins TRBV5-1 to TRBJ2-1, with 11 bases identical to TRBD2. The junction had 4 bases not matched to a gene; V was cut back by 0 bases and J by 8 bases. The germline V gene encodes CDR1 SGHRS and CDR2 YFSETQ. The CDR3 totals 15 residues. CDR3 DNA sequence: TGCGCCAGCAGCTTGGTAGCGGGGGGGCAATATGAGCAGTTCTTC. Residues: CASSLVAGGQYEQFF.

CDR3 in amino acids: CASTKAPNTEAFF. The CDR3 DNA reads as TGTGCCAGCACCAAGGCCCCTAACACTGAAGCTTTCTTT. The chain is built from TRBV7-9 and TRBJ1-1; D remains unclear. Trimming left V 7 bases short and J 2 bases short, with 11 bases between. The CDR3 consists of 13 residues. From germline, CDR1 is SEHNR and CDR2 FQNEAQ (reference sequence).

The rearrangement links TRBV6-5 to TRBJ2-4, with 8 bases aligning to TRBD1. Germline V gives CDR1 MNHEY, CDR2 SVGAGI. This CDR3 has 14 amino acids. V was clipped by 6 bases and J by 0 bases; unmatched bases: 1. Here the CDR3 DNA reads TGTGCCAGCAGACAGGGGGGAGCCAAAAACATTCAGTACTTC. Translation gives CASRQGGAKNIQYF.

This rearrangement joins TRBV27 to TRBJ2-1; D gene uncertain. The CDR3 sequence is 13 residues long. Germline lookup yields CDR1 MNHEY and CDR2 SMNVEV (reference sequence). Trimming shortened V by 6 bases and J by 10 bases, and 16 bases separated the two germline ends. Here the CDR3 reads CASSPDPSREQFF. The CDR3 bases are TGTGCCAGCAGCCCCGACCCATCCCGGGAGCAGTTCTTC.

The chain couples TRBV3-1 (or the pseudogene TRBV3-2) to TRBJ2-1; 11 bases align to TRBD2. This CDR3 has 18 amino acids. CDR1 LGHDT and CDR2 YNNKEL come from the germline V gene (reference sequence). J lost 7 bases, V lost 0 bases, and 11 bases had no gene match. For the CDR3, the DNA is TGTGCCAGCAGCCAAGACGTTATACTAGCGGGGGCCGGGAATGAGCAGTTCTTC. Translated, it gives CASSQDVILAGAGNEQFF.

This chain links TRBV5-1 with TRBJ2-2; 12 bases agree with TRBD1. Germline lookup yields CDR1 SGHRS and CDR2 YFSETQ. This CDR3 has 16 residues. Trimming removed 3 bases from V and 2 bases from J; junction bases left unmatched: 2. In DNA, the CDR3 is TGCGCCAGCAGCTGGGGGACAGGGGGCAACACCGGGGAGCTGTTTTTT. It encodes CASSWGTGGNTGELFF.

V and J are TRBV9 and TRBJ2-1; 8 nucleotides line up with TRBD1. The V segment lost 3 bases and the J segment 4 bases; nucleotides outside the gene matches: 9. This CDR3 is 16 amino acids long. Germline-derived CDR1 and CDR2 are SGDLS and YYNGEE. The CDR3 DNA sequence: TGTGCCAGCAGCGCACCGGACAGGGCAAATTACAATGAGCAGTTCTTC. The encoded protein is CASSAPDRANYNEQFF.

The chain links TRBV25-1 to TRBJ2-1, with 12 bases matching TRBD2. Germline V gene data show CDR1 as MGHDK and CDR2 as SYGVNS. V lost 4 bases, J lost 4 bases, and 2 bases stayed unmatched. The CDR3 totals 15 residues. The chain's CDR3 is CASSALAGGYNEQFF. The CDR3 DNA sequence: TGTGCCAGCAGTGCCCTAGCGGGGGGGTACAATGAGCAGTTCTTC.

The chain uses TRBV12-5 and TRBJ1-1; perhaps TRBD1 as D (5 bases). Germline lookup yields CDR1 LGHNT and CDR2 FRNRAP. The CDR3 totals 15 residues. Trimming removed 0 bases from V and 1 base from J, with 9 bases in between. The CDR3 nucleotides are TGTGCTAGTGGTTTGGTACCACAGGCGAACACTGAAGCTTTCTTT. Translating it yields CASGLVPQANTEAFF.

In its sample, this clone was seen a few times. The V gene is TRBV28, the J gene TRBJ1-2, with D uncertain. Germline-derived CDR1 and CDR2 are MDHEN and SYDVKM. The CDR3 covers 17 residues. The ends were cut back, 6 bases at V and 3 bases at J, with 23 bases in the middle. CDR3 protein: CASSADDGSMLHYGYTF. DNA of the CDR3: TGTGCCAGCAGCGCAGATGATGGGTCGATGCTCCACTATGGCTACACCTTC.

This clone was seen a few times. The V and J genes are TRBV12-5 and TRBJ2-7; D possibly corresponds to TRBD1 (6 bases). V dropped 5 bases and J dropped 5 bases, with 16 bases sitting between them. Germline CDR1 LGHNT, CDR2 FRNRAP. The CDR3 loop spans 14 amino acids. CDR3 sequence: CASGRLTGPHEQYF. DNA of the CDR3: TGTGCTAGTGGTCGACTAACAGGGCCCCACGAGCAGTACTTC.

The chain uses TRBV5-4 and TRBJ1-2; 8 positions agree with TRBD1. V lost 6 bases and J lost 4; bases outside the gene matches: 8. This CDR3 is built from 14 residues. The germline V gene encodes CDR1 SGHNT and CDR2 YYREEE (reference sequence). The CDR3 sequence is CASTTGGTIYGYTF. CDR3 DNA sequence: TGTGCCAGCACCACAGGGGGAACCATCTATGGCTACACCTTC.

CDR3 sequence: CASRREATEAFF. The DNA for the CDR3 is TGTGCCAGCAGGCGGGAGGCCACTGAAGCTTTCTTT. The chain uses TRBV2 and TRBJ1-1; D not resolved. Per germline, CDR1 SNHLY and CDR2 FYNNEI. The CDR3 length is 12 residues. V was clipped by 6 bases and J by 4 bases, with 9 bases between them.

CDR3 sequence reads: CAIRLPGSVEQYF. The CDR3 bases are TGTGCCATCAGGCTGCCGGGGTCTGTCGAGCAGTACTTC. This chain joins TRBV10-3 and TRBJ2-7; D is possibly TRBD2 (5 bases). This CDR3 comprises 13 residues. V lost 6 bases to trimming and J lost 6 bases, with 15 bases between them. Germline CDR1 ENHRY, CDR2 SYGVKD.

The V call is TRBV7-2, the J call TRBJ1-6; tentative D call: TRBD1 (6 bases). The CDR3 extends over 17 amino acids. CDR1 and CDR2 (germline): SGHTA, FQGNSA. V shed 6 bases and J shed 0 bases, with 15 bases lying between them. CDR3 sequence (DNA): TGTGCCAGCAGTCACAGGGCGTTCAGCTCCTATAATTCACCCCTCCACTTT. It is translated as CASSHRAFSSYNSPLHF.

The chain links TRBV29-1 to TRBJ2-1; 10 nucleotides line up with TRBD2. This CDR3 region has 14 residues. Trimming took 3 bases from V and 12 from J; bases not matched to a gene: 11. CDR1 is SQVTM, CDR2 ANQGSEA, per germline. CDR3 residues: CSVEWTSGLGVQFF. The CDR3 DNA reads as TGCAGCGTTGAGTGGACTAGCGGTTTGGGGGTGCAGTTCTTC.

The chain has TRBV30 and TRBJ2-7; possible D gene TRBD2, 5 bases. The V end was cut by 2 bases, the J end by 12 bases, with 17 bases between. Germline V gene data show CDR1 as GTSNPN and CDR2 as SVGIG (reference sequence). The CDR3 is 12 amino acids. The CDR3 reads CAWSRETVPLYV. In DNA form, the CDR3 reads TGTGCCTGGAGTAGGGAGACGGTCCCCTTGTACGTC.

The rearrangement uses TRBV28 and TRBJ1-1, with D possibly matching TRBD1 (5 bases). V lost 3 bases and J lost 11, with 34 bases in between. This CDR3 is built from 19 residues. The germline gives CDR1 MDHEN, CDR2 SYDVKM. CDR3 residues: CASSFFHLRDDSRRSNAFF. The DNA for the CDR3 is TGTGCCAGCAGTTTTTTTCACTTAAGAGATGACAGTAGGAGAAGTAATGCTTTCTTT.

The V call is TRBV6-1, the J call TRBJ2-3; 9 bases fit TRBD2. Germline V gene data show CDR1 as MNHNS and CDR2 as SASEGT. The CDR3 has 15 amino acids. V lost 1 base, J lost 5 bases, and 4 bases stayed unmatched. The chain's CDR3 is CASSEGNSGGDTQYF. CDR3 DNA: TGTGCCAGCAGTGAAGGAAATAGCGGGGGAGATACGCAGTATTTT.

The J gene is TRBJ2-5, the V gene TRBV7-9, with TRBD1 matching over 9 bases. The germline gives CDR1 SEHNR, CDR2 FQNEAQ (reference sequence). The J segment lost 5 bases and the V segment lost 5 bases, leaving 6 bases of the junction unmatched. The CDR3 runs to 14 residues. DNA of the CDR3: TGTGCCAGCAGCCTGGGACAGGGAATGGAGACCCAGTACTTC. Encoded protein: CASSLGQGMETQYF.

This chain joins TRBV7-2 and TRBJ1-2; D ambiguous. Trimming took 6 bases from V and 2 from J, leaving 7 bases between them. CDR1 SGHTA and CDR2 FQGNSA come from the germline V gene. The CDR3 loop spans 12 amino acids. The CDR3 DNA sequence: TGTGCCAGCAGTAGCGGAAACTATGGCTACACCTTC. Residues: CASSSGNYGYTF. Combining the CDR3 with reference TRBV7-2 and TRBJ1-2 gives the whole variable domain GAGVSQSPSNKVTEKGKDVELRCDPISGHTALYWYRQSLGQGLEFLIYFQGNSAPDKSGLPSDRFSAERTGGSVSTLTIQRTQQEDSAVYLCASSSGNYGYTFGSGTRLTVV.

The chain recombines TRBV6-1 with TRBJ1-2; TRBD1 might be the D (6 bases). Germline V gene sequence: CDR1 MNHNS, CDR2 SASEGT. Trimming removed 2 bases from V and 8 bases from J, with 18 bases in between. The CDR3 runs to 15 residues. In DNA form, the CDR3 reads TGTGCCAGCAGTGAACTGGTTCGACCCAGGGGAGGCTACACCTTC. This encodes CASSELVRPRGGYTF.

For this clone: Other DNA sequences in the same sample also yield this CDR3. V is TRBV19 and J is TRBJ1-1; the D is unclear. This CDR3 is built from 11 residues. The germline CDR1 and CDR2 sequences are LNHDA and SQIVND (reference sequence). V was clipped by 5 bases and J by 2 bases, with 3 bases between them. CDR3 nucleotide sequence: TGTGCCAGTAGTCTTAACACTGAAGCTTTCTTT. As protein: CASSLNTEAFF.

In its sample, this clone was seen once. The rearrangement uses TRBV6-1 and TRBJ2-6, with 8 nucleotides matching TRBD1. Germline CDR1 is MNHNS and CDR2 is SASEGT. With V trimmed by 4 bases and J by 0 bases, 8 bases remained unmatched. The CDR3 sequence is 18 residues long. Here the CDR3 DNA reads TGTGCCAGCAGTGCCCCGGGACAGGTGACCTCTGGGGCCAACGTCCTGACTTTC. It codes for CASSAPGQVTSGANVLTF.

J is TRBJ1-2 and V is TRBV13; tentatively, D is TRBD1 (6 bases). Germline CDR1 and CDR2: PRHDT and FYEKMQ (reference sequence). The CDR3 loop spans 13 amino acids. Trimming left V 5 bases short and J 4 bases short, with 11 bases between. CDR3 amino acids: CASSDRQAYGYTF. CDR3 DNA sequence: TGTGCCAGCAGCGACCGACAGGCCTATGGCTACACCTTC.

The chain has TRBV5-4 and TRBJ1-2; D might be TRBD1 (5 bases). In germline, CDR1 is SGHNT, CDR2 YYREEE (reference sequence). The length of the CDR3 is 15 residues. V lost 6 bases to trimming and J lost 4 bases, with 19 bases between them. CDR3 in amino acids: CASTGFSGAGYGYTF. DNA of the CDR3: TGTGCCAGCACCGGTTTTTCCGGGGCGGGCTATGGCTACACCTTC.